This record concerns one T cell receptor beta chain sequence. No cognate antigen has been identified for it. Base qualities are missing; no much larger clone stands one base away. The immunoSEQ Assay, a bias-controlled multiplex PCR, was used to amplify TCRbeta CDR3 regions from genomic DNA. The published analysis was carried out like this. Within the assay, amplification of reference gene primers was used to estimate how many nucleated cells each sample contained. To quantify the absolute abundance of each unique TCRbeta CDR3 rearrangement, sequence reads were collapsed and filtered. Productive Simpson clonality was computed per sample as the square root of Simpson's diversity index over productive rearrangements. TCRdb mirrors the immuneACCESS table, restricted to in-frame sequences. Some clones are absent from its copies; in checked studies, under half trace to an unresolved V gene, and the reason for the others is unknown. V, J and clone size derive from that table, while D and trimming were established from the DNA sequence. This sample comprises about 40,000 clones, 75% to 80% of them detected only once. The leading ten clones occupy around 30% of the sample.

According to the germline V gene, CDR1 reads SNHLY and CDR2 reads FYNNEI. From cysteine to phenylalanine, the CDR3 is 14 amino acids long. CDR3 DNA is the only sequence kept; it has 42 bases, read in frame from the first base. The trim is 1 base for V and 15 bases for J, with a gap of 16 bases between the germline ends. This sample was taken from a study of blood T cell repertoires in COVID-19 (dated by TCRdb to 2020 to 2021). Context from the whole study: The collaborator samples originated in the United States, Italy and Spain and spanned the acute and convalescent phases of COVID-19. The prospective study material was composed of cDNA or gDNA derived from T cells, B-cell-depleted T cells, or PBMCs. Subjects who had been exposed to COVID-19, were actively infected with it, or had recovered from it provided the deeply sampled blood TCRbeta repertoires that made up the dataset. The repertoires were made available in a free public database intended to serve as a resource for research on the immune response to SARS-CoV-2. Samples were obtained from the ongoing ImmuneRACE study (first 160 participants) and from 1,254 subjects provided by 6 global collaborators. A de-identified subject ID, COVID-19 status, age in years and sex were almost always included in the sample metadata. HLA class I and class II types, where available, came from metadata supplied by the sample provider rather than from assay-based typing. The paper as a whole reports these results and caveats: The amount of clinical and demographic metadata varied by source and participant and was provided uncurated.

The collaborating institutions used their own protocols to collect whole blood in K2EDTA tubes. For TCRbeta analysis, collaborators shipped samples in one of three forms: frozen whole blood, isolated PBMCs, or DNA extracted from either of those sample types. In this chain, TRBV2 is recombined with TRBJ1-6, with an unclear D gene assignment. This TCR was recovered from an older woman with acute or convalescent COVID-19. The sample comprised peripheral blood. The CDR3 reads CASSEGSRSGGLHF. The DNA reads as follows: TGTGCCAGCAGTGAAGGTAGTCGATCCGGCGGCCTCCACTTT.